The clone carrying this T cell receptor beta chain was detected only a few times. This specimen belongs to a study of blood T cell repertoires in COVID-19. Study information: Researchers got acute and convalescent COVID-19 samples from the United States, Italy and Spain.

Original methodology: Estimation of nucleated cell counts relied on the amplification of reference gene primers. Method: immunoSEQ multiplex PCR; TCRdb's copy keeps in-frame clones and lacks some. V, J and clone size derive from that table, while D and trimming were established from the DNA sequence. The sample has about 240,000 clones; roughly four fifths are singletons. V lost 7 bases and J lost 3, with 16 bases in between. This CDR3 has 15 residues. Germline assignment: CDR1 WSHSY and CDR2 SAAADI. The TCR was taken from a woman aged 70 to 79 with acute or convalescent COVID-19. The chain has TRBV10-2 and TRBJ1-5; a possible D gene is TRBD1 (5 bases). Sequencing used peripheral blood. This CDR3 reads CASTQGGALNQPQHF. CDR3 bases: TGCGCCAGCACGCAGGGAGGGGCTCTCAATCAGCCCCAGCATTTT.